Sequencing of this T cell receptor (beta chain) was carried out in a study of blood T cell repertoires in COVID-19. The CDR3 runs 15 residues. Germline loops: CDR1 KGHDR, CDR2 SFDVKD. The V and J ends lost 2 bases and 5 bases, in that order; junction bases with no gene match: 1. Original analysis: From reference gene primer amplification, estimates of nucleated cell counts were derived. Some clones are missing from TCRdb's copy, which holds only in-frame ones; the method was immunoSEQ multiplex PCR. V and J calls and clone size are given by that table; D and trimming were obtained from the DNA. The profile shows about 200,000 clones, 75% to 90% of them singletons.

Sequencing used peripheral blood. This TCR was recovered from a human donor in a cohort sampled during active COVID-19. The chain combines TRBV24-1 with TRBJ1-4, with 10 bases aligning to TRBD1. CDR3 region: CATSDSGQGNEKLFF. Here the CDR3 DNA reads TGTGCCACCAGTGATTCGGGACAGGGGAATGAAAAACTGTTTTTT.